This T cell receptor beta chain came from a study of blood T cell repertoires in COVID-19. V shed 4 bases and J 5 bases; nucleotides not matched to a gene: 12. Germline V CDR1 and CDR2: LNHDA, SQIVND (reference sequence). The CDR3 contains 17 residues. Authors' data handling: From reference gene primer amplification, estimates of nucleated cell counts were derived. The data were produced by immunoSEQ multiplex PCR, yet TCRdb's version contains in-frame clones alone and is incomplete. D and trimming come from the DNA, and the V and J calls and clone size come from that table. The data hold about 270,000 clones, with approximately 89% observed a single time.

The source material was PBMCs or T cells enriched from blood (not recorded which). The receptor's source is a man aged 35 to 55 who had been exposed to COVID-19. The genes are TRBV19 and TRBJ2-2, with TRBD2 matching over 8 bases. The CDR3: CASSSWTSLGPTGELFF. CDR3 in DNA: TGTGCCAGTAGTAGTTGGACTAGCCTCGGGCCGACCGGGGAGCTGTTTTTT.